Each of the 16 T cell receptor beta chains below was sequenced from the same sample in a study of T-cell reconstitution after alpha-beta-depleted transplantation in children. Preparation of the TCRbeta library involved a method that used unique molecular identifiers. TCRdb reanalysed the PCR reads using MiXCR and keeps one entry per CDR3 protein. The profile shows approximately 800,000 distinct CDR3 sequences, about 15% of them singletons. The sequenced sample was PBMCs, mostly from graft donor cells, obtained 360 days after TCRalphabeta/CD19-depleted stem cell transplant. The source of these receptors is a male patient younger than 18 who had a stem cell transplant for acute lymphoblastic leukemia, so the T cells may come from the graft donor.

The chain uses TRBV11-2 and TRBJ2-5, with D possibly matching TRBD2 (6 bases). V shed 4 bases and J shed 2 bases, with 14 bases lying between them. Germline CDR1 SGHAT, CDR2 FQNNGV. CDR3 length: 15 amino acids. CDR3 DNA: TGTGCCAGCAGCTCTTGGCTAGCGAGGCAAGAGACCCAGTACTTC. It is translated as CASSSWLARQETQYF.

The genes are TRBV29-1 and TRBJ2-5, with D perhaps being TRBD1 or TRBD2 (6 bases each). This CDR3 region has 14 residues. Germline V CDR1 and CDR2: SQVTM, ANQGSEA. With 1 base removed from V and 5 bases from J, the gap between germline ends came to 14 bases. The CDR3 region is CSVEVPGAGETQYF. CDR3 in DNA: TGCAGCGTTGAAGTGCCGGGGGCCGGGGAGACCCAGTACTTC.

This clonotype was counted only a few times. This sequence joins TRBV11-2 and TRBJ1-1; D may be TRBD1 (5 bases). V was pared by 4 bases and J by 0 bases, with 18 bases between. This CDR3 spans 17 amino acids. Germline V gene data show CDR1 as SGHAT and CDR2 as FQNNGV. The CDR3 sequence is CASSSYRPGRMNTEAFF. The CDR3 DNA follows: TGTGCCAGCAGCTCCTACAGGCCCGGCAGGATGAACACTGAAGCTTTCTTT. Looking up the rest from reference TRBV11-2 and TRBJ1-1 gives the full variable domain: EAGVAQSPRYKIIEKRQSVAFWCNPISGHATLYWYQQILGQGPKLLIQFQNNGVVDDSQLPKDRFSAERLKGVDSTLKIQPAKLEDSAVYLCASSSYRPGRMNTEAFFGQGTRLTVV.

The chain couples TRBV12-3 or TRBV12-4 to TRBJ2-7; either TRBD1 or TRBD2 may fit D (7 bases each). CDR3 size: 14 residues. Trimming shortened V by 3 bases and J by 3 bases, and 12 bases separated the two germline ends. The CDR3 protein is CASSLPGGGYEQYF. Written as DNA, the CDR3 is TGTGCCAGCAGTTTGCCAGGGGGGGGCTACGAGCAGTACTTC.

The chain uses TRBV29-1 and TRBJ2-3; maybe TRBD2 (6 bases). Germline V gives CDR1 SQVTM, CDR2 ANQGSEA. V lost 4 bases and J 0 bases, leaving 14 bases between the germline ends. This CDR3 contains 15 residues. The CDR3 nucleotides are TGCAGCGTTGGTCGGGGGAGCGGCAGCACAGATACGCAGTATTTT. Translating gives CSVGRGSGSTDTQYF.

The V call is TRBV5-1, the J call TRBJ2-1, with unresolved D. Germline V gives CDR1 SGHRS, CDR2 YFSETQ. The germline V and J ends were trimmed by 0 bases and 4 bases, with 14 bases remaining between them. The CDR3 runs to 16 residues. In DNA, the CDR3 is TGCGCCAGCAGCTTGGAGGGTAGTTGGGGATACAATGAGCAGTTCTTC. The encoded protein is CASSLEGSWGYNEQFF.

CDR3 coding DNA: TGCAGTGCTGAGGACAGGGCGAGGGTAAGGGGCCGCACAGATACGCAGTATTTT. Amino acids: CSAEDRARVRGRTDTQYF. V gene TRBV20-1 combines with J gene TRBJ2-3; 8 bases are a match to TRBD1. CDR1 and CDR2 (germline): DFQATT, SNEGSKA (reference sequence). The CDR3 length is 18 residues. The junction had 17 bases not matched to a gene; V was cut back by 5 bases and J by 1 base.

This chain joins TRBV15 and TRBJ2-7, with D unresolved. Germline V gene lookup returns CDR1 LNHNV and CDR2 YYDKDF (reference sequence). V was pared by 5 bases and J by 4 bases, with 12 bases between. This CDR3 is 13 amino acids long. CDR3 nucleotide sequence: TGTGCCACCAGCGCCGCAGTCTCATACGAGCAGTACTTC. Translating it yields CATSAAVSYEQYF. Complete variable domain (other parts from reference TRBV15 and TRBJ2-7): DAMVIQNPRYQVTQFGKPVTLSCSQTLNHNVMYWYQQKSSQAPKLLFHYYDKDFNNEADTPDNFQSRRPNTSFCFLDIRSPGLGDTAMYLCATSAAVSYEQYFGPGTRLTVT.

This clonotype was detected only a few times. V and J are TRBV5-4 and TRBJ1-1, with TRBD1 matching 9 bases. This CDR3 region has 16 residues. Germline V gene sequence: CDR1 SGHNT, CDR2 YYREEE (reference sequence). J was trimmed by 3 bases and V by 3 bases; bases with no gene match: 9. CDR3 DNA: TGTGCCAGCAGCTCCGGGACAGGGTTTTTGTACACTGAAGCTTTCTTT. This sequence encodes CASSSGTGFLYTEAFF.

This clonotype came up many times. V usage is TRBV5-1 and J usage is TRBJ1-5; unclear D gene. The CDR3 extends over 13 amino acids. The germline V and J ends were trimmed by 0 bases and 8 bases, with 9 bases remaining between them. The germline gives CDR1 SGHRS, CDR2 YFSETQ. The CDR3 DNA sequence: TGCGCCAGCAGCTTGGGCCAGAACAAGCCCCAGCATTTT. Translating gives CASSLGQNKPQHF.

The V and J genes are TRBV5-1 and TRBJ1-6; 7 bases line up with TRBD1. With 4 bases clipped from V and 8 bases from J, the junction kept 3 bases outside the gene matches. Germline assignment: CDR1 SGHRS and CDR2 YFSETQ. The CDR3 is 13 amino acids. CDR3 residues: CASSVGTDSPLHF. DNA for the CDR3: TGCGCCAGCAGCGTCGGGACAGATTCACCCCTCCACTTT.

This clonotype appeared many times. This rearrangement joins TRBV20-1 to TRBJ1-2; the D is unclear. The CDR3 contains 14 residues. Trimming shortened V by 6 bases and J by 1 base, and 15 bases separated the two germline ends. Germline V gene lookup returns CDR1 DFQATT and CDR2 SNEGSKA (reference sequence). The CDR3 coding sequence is TGCAGTGCGGCCCAGCTTAGATTTAACTATGGCTACACCTTC. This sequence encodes CSAAQLRFNYGYTF.

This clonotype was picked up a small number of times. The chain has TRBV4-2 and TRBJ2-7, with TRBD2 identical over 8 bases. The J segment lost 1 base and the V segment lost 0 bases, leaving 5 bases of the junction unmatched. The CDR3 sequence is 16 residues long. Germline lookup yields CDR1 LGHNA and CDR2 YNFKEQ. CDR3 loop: CASSQDSSGPSYEQYF. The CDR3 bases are TGTGCCAGCAGCCAAGATTCTAGCGGGCCTTCCTACGAGCAGTACTTC.

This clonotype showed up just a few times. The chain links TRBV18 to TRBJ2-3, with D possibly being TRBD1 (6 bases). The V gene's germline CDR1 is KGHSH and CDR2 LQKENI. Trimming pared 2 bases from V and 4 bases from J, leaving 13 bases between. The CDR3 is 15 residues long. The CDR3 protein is CASSPINRVADTQYF. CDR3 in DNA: TGTGCCAGCTCACCAATCAACAGGGTGGCAGATACGCAGTATTTT.

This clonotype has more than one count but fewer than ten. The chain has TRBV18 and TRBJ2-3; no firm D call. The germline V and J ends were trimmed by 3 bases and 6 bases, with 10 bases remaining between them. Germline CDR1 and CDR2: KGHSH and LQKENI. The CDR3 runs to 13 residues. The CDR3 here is CASSPTRPDTQYF. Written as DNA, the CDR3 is TGTGCCAGCTCACCGACGAGGCCCGATACGCAGTATTTT.

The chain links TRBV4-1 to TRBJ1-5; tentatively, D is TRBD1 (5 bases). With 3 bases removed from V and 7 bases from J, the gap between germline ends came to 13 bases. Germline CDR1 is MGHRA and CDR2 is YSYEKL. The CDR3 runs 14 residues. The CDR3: CASSQSLQGQPQHF. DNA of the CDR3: TGCGCCAGCAGCCAGAGCCTTCAGGGACAGCCCCAGCATTTT.